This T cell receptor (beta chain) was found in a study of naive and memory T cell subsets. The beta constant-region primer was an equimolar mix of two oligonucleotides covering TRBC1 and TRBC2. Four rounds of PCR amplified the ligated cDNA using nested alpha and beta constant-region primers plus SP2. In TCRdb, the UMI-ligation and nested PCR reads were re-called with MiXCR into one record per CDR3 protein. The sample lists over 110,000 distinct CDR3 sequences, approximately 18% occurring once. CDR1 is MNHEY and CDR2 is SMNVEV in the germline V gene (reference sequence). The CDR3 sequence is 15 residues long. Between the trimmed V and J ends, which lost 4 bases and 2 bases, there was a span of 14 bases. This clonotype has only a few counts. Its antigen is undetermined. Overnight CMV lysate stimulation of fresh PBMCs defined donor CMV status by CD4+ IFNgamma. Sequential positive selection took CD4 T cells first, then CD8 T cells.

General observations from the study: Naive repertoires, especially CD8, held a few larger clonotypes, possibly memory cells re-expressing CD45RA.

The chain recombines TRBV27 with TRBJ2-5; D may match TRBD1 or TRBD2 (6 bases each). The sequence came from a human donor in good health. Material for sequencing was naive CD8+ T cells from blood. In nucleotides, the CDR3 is TGTGCCAGCAGTTCGGAGGGGGGCCCACAAGAGACCCAGTACTTC. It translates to CASSSEGGPQETQYF.